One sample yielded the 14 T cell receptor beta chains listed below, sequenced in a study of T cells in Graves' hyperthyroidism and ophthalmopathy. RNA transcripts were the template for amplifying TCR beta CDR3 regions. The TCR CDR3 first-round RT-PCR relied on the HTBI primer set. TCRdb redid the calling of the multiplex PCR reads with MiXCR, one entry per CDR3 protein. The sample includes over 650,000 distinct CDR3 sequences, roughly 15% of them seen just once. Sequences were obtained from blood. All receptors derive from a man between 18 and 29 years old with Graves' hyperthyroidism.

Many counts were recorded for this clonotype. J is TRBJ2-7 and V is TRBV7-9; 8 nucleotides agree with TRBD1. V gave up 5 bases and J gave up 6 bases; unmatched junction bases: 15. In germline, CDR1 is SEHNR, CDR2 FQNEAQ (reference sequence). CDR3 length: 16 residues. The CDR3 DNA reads TGTGCCAGCAGCATCGCCGGACAGGGCTGGGGTTCCGAGCAGTACTTC. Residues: CASSIAGQGWGSEQYF. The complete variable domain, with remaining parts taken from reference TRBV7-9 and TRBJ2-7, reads DTGVSQNPRHKITKRGQNVTFRCDPISEHNRLYWYRQTLGQGPEFLTYFQNEAQLEKSRLLSDRFSAERPKGSFSTLEIQRTEQGDSAMYLCASSIAGQGWGSEQYFGPGTRLTVT.

DNA of the CDR3: TGCGCCAGCAGCCTCGAAACAGGGGCCCTTAACTATGGCTACACCTTC. Amino acids: CASSLETGALNYGYTF. This sequence joins TRBV5-1 and TRBJ1-2, with 7 bases that match TRBD1. The V gene's germline CDR1 is SGHRS and CDR2 YFSETQ. J lost 1 base, V lost 4 bases, and 10 bases had no gene match. This CDR3 contains 16 residues.

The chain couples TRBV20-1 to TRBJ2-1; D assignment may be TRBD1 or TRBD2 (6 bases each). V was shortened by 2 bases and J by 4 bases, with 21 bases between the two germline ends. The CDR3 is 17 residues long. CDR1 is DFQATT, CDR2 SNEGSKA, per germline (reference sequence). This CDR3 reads CSARYPYGGPGYNEQFF. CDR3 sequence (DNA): TGCAGTGCTAGATATCCTTATGGGGGGCCGGGTTACAATGAGCAGTTCTTC.

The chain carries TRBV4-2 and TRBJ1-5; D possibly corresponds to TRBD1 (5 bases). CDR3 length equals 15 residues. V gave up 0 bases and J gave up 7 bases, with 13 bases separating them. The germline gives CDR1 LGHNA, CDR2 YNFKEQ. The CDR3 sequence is CASSQDGQGGQPQHF. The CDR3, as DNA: TGTGCCAGCAGCCAAGATGGCCAGGGAGGGCAGCCCCAGCATTTT.

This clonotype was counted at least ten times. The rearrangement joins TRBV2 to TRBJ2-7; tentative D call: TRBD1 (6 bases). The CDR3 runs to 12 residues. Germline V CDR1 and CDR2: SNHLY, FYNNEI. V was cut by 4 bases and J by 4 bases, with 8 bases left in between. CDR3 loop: CASSGGGYEQYF. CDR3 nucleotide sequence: TGTGCCAGCAGTGGAGGGGGTTACGAGCAGTACTTC.

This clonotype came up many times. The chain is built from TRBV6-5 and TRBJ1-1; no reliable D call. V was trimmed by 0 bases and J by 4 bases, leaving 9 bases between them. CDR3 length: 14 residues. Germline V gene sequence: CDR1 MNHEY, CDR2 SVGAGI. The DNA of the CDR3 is TGTGCCAGCAGTTACTCGGCCCCGAGCACTGAAGCTTTCTTT. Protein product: CASSYSAPSTEAFF.

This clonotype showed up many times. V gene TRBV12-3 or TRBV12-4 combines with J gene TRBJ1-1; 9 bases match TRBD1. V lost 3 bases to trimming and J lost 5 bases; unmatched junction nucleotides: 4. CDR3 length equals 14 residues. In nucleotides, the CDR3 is TGTGCCAGCAGTTTCCGGACAGGGGTAACTGAAGCTTTCTTT. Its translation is CASSFRTGVTEAFF.

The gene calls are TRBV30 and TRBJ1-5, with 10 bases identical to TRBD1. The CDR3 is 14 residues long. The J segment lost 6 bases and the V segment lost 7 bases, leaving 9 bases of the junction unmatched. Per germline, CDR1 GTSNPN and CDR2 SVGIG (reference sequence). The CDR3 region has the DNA TGTGCCTCCGCGGGACAGGGGATAGGTCAGCCCCAGCATTTT. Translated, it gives CASAGQGIGQPQHF.

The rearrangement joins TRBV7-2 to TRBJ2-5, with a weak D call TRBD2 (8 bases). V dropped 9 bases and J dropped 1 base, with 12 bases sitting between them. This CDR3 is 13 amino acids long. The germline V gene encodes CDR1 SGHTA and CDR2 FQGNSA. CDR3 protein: CASSGTAQETQYF. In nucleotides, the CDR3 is TGTGCCAGTAGCGGGACAGCCCAAGAGACCCAGTACTTC.

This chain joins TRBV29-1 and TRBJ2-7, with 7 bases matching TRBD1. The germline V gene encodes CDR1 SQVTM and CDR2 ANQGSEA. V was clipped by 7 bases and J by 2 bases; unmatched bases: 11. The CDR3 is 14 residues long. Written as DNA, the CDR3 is TGCAGCGGACGCTTCCGGGACAGTCCCTACGAGCAGTACTTC. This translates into CSGRFRDSPYEQYF.

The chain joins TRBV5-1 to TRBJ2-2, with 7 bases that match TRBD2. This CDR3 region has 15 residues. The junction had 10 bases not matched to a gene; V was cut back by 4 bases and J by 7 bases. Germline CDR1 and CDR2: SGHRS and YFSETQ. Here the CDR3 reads CASSASGASGGELFF. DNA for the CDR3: TGCGCCAGCAGCGCCTCAGGAGCTAGCGGCGGGGAGCTGTTTTTT.

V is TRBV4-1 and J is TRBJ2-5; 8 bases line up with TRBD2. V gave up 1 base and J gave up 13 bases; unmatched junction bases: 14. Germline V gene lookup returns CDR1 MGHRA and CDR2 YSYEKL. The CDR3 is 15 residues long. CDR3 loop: CASSQAVTSALRRYF. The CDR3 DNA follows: TGCGCCAGCAGCCAAGCCGTGACTAGCGCACTCCGTAGGTACTTC.

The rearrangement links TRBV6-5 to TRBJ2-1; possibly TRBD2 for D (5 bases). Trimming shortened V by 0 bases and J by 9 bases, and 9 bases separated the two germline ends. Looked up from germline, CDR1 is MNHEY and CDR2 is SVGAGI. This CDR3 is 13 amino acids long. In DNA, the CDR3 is TGTGCCAGCAGTTACTCGACGGCGGGTGAGCAGTTCTTC. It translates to CASSYSTAGEQFF.

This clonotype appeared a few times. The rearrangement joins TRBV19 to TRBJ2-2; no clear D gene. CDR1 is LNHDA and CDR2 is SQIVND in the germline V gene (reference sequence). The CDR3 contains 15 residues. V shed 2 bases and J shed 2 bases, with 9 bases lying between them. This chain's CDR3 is CASSINSFNTGELFF. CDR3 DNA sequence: TGTGCCAGTAGTATAAACAGCTTCAACACCGGGGAGCTGTTTTTT.